This T cell receptor (beta chain) derives from a study of identical twins. This clonotype has only a few counts. The antigen remains unidentified. TCRdb redid the calling of the 5' RACE reads with MiXCR, one entry per CDR3 protein. The sample has a few hundred thousand distinct CDR3 sequences; about an eighth are singletons. Study-level points and caveats: High-abundance cord blood beta clonotypes had fewer insertions; memory repertoires showed none. Excess twin sharing in beta out-of-frame sequences was weaker. The study drew conclusions from cross-sectional statistical analysis, not from following the same donors.

The ends lost 2 bases at V and 4 bases at J; junction bases unmatched: 9. This CDR3 spans 17 amino acids. Germline V gene data show CDR1 as LGHNA and CDR2 as YSLEER. This sample was also put to use in a study of yellow fever vaccine responses in identical twins.

The TCR originated in a woman between 18 and 29 years old in good health. The sample consisted of memory (CD45RO+) T cells sorted from blood. The V gene is TRBV4-3, the J gene TRBJ2-1; 9 nucleotides match TRBD2. CDR3 protein: CASSQRVAGGPYNEQFF. CDR3 bases: TGCGCCAGCAGCCAAAGGGTTGCGGGAGGGCCGTACAATGAGCAGTTCTTC.